The clone carrying this T cell receptor (beta chain) has just a few counts. Researchers took RNA transcripts and amplified TCR beta CDR3 regions from them. Second-round multiplex PCR came after first-round RT-PCR with HTBI primers. TCRdb ran MiXCR on the multiplex PCR reads and lists one entry per CDR3 protein. This repertoire shows approximately 500,000 distinct CDR3 sequences, 13% to 15% found once; its top ten account for approximately 9.8%. This sample stems from a study of Graves' ophthalmopathy and Graves' hyperthyroidism. The sequenced sample consisted of blood. The receptor comes from a woman in her twenties or thirties with Graves' ophthalmopathy.

CDR3 nucleotide sequence: TGTGCCAGCTCACCACAGGCAGGGGCAGGGCAGCCCCAGCATTTT. Translated: CASSPQAGAGQPQHF. The chain joins TRBV18 to TRBJ1-5, with a possible D match to TRBD1 (6 bases). CDR1 and CDR2 (germline): KGHSH, LQKENI. The ends were cut back, 1 base at V and 7 bases at J, with 14 bases in the middle. This CDR3 comprises 15 residues.